This T cell receptor beta chain was found in a study of control samples from healthy donors and cancer patients. Trimming cost V 6 bases and J 9 bases, with 6 bases left between them. The CDR3 runs to 11 residues. CDR1 is MNHEY and CDR2 is SVGAGI in the germline V gene. Some clones are missing from TCRdb's copy, which holds only in-frame ones; the method was immunoSEQ multiplex PCR. The sample lists 130,000 or so clones; about 90% were seen once. Material for sequencing was blood. The sequence came from a man between 18 and 35 years old in good health. The chain combines TRBV6-5 with TRBJ1-6; D may be TRBD1 (5 bases). The CDR3 here is CASRQGSPLHF. CDR3 DNA sequence: TGTGCCAGCAGGCAGGGTTCACCCCTCCACTTT.